A single sample is the source of the 26 T cell receptor beta chains below, sequenced in a study of spatial heterogeneity in lung cancer. Via MiXCR, TCRdb re-called the 5' RACE reads, giving one row per CDR3 protein. The sample shows around 2,700 distinct CDR3 sequences, 1.4% of them seen only once. The time point: sample taken at primary tumor resection. Study-level findings and limits: Intratumoral expanded alpha and beta TCR counts were found to track tumor mutation counts.

Antigens for these TCRs are unknown. Sequencing used lung tumor tissue, obtained at surgery. These receptors were collected from a male donor with early-stage non-small cell lung cancer.

The sample holds many counts of this clonotype. The chain combines TRBV18 with TRBJ1-5; D call uncertain. Trimming left V 1 base short and J 3 bases short, with 7 bases between. Looked up from germline, CDR1 is KGHSH and CDR2 is LQKENI. This CDR3 region has 14 residues. CDR3 protein: CASSPQGSNQPQHF. Written as DNA, the CDR3 is TGTGCCAGCTCACCACAGGGTTCCAATCAGCCCCAGCATTTT.

By its share, this clonotype is medium-sized. V is TRBV6-2 or TRBV6-3 and J is TRBJ2-7; TRBD1 might be the D (5 bases). The CDR3 spans 13 residues. Trimming took off 7 bases at V and 0 bases at J, with 10 bases between the two ends. Per the germline V gene, CDR1 is MNHEY and CDR2 is SVGEGT. In DNA form, the CDR3 reads TGTGCCAGCACAGGGAAGAACTCCTACGAGCAGTACGTC. Its protein is CASTGKNSYEQYV.

This clonotype is deemed medium-sized. The chain uses TRBV20-1 and TRBJ2-1; 11 nucleotides align to TRBD1. This CDR3 has 17 residues. CDR1 and CDR2 from the germline V gene are DFQATT and SNEGSKA (reference sequence). Trimming took 8 bases from V and 1 from J; bases not matched to a gene: 13. In DNA form, the CDR3 reads TGCAGTCTCAAGGGAGGGGGACAGGGGGTATCCTACAATGAGCAGTTCTTC. It specifies CSLKGGGQGVSYNEQFF.

In its sample, this clonotype ranks as medium-sized (0.01 to 0.1%). J is TRBJ2-2 and V is TRBV10-1; 7 bases line up with TRBD1. V trimming: 9 bases; J trimming: 1 base; junction bases outside the gene matches: 5. The CDR3 extends over 14 amino acids. From germline, CDR1 is WNHNN and CDR2 SYGVQD (reference sequence). The CDR3 coding sequence is TGCGCCAGTAGACAGGGCCTGAACACCGGGGAGCTGTTTTTT. It yields the protein CASRQGLNTGELFF.

This clonotype is judged large. This chain joins TRBV29-1 and TRBJ1-1, with D uncertain. In germline, CDR1 is SQVTM, CDR2 ANQGSEA. The CDR3 consists of 12 residues. The V and J ends lost 5 bases and 6 bases respectively, with 13 bases between them. The CDR3 here is CSVKPSGAEAFF. CDR3 nucleotides: TGCAGCGTTAAACCCTCCGGGGCTGAAGCTTTCTTT.

Within the sample, this clonotype is large. The chain employs TRBV10-3 and TRBJ2-5, with TRBD1 matching 8 bases. Germline-derived CDR1 and CDR2 are ENHRY and SYGVKD. The trim removed 10 bases at V and 4 bases at J, leaving 11 bases unmatched. CDR3 length equals 14 residues. The CDR3 protein is CATQGASPRETQYF. DNA of the CDR3: TGTGCCACTCAGGGGGCCAGTCCTCGAGAGACCCAGTACTTC.

This clonotype is medium-sized by share. The chain carries TRBV13 and TRBJ2-1; D is perhaps TRBD1 (6 bases). The CDR3 totals 15 residues. The germline gives CDR1 PRHDT, CDR2 FYEKMQ (reference sequence). V gave up 3 bases and J gave up 0 bases, with 9 bases separating them. The CDR3 region has the DNA TGTGCCAGCAGCTTTGGACAGAGCTCCTACAATGAGCAGTTCTTC. It is translated as CASSFGQSSYNEQFF.

This clonotype is medium-sized (0.01 to 0.1%) by share. V gene TRBV5-1 combines with J gene TRBJ1-1; D is perhaps TRBD1 (6 bases). The CDR3 extends over 15 amino acids. The V gene's germline CDR1 is SGHRS and CDR2 YFSETQ. The V gene lost 2 bases and the J gene lost 3 bases, with 14 bases spanning the gap. The CDR3 DNA follows: TGCGCCAGCAGCTTTACAGGGTCAGGCGACACTGAAGCTTTCTTT. Its protein is CASSFTGSGDTEAFF.

In its sample, this clonotype ranks as medium-sized. The gene calls are TRBV5-1 and TRBJ2-3; the match to TRBD1 covers 9 bases. This CDR3 has 14 amino acids. Per germline, CDR1 SGHRS and CDR2 YFSETQ. V was clipped by 4 bases and J by 3 bases; unmatched bases: 3. CDR3 sequence reads: CASSGGQGTDTQYF. CDR3 bases: TGCGCCAGCAGCGGTGGACAGGGGACAGATACGCAGTATTTT.

By share, this clonotype counts as medium-sized. This sequence joins TRBV2 and TRBJ2-5; D is possibly TRBD2 (5 bases). The germline V gene has CDR1 SNHLY and CDR2 FYNNEI. V was shortened by 5 bases and J by 2 bases, with 9 bases between the two germline ends. The CDR3 length is 13 residues. The chain's CDR3 is CASSRRGQETQYF. DNA for the CDR3: TGTGCCAGCAGTCGACGGGGACAAGAGACCCAGTACTTC.

This clonotype is medium-sized. The chain recombines TRBV27 with TRBJ2-7; TRBD1 matches at 9 bases. The trim removed 2 bases at V and 7 bases at J, leaving 9 bases unmatched. This CDR3 has 15 residues. Per germline, CDR1 MNHEY and CDR2 SMNVEV (reference sequence). As DNA, the CDR3 is TGTGCCAGCAGTTTAAGCGGACAGGGGTTTAAGGAGCAGTACTTC. This encodes CASSLSGQGFKEQYF.

By sample fraction, this clonotype is large. The V call is TRBV5-1, the J call TRBJ2-5; no clear D gene. V shed 2 bases and J shed 2 bases, with 16 bases lying between them. This CDR3 spans 16 amino acids. Germline V gene sequence: CDR1 SGHRS, CDR2 YFSETQ. The CDR3 DNA reads TGCGCCAGCAGCTTTCGAAGGTCCGACCCACAAGAGACCCAGTACTTC. Its translation: CASSFRRSDPQETQYF.

This clonotype was counted at least ten times. This chain's CDR3 is CASRFPETASTGELFF. CDR3 DNA: TGTGCCAGCAGATTCCCGGAGACAGCGTCCACCGGGGAGCTGTTTTTT. V is TRBV11-2 and J is TRBJ2-2; weak D call: TRBD1 (5 bases). Deletions cut 6 bases from V and 4 bases from J, with 18 bases between. The CDR3 has 16 residues. Germline V gives CDR1 SGHAT, CDR2 FQNNGV. Full variable domain (missing parts from reference TRBV11-2 and TRBJ2-2): EAGVAQSPRYKIIEKRQSVAFWCNPISGHATLYWYQQILGQGPKLLIQFQNNGVVDDSQLPKDRFSAERLKGVDSTLKIQPAKLEDSAVYLCASRFPETASTGELFFGEGSRLTVL.

This clonotype is deemed medium-sized. The gene calls are TRBV6-5 and TRBJ1-2; 11 bases map to TRBD1. There are 14 residues in the CDR3. The ends lost 5 bases at V and 5 bases at J; junction bases unmatched: 4. Looked up from germline, CDR1 is MNHEY and CDR2 is SVGAGI. The CDR3 reads CASSNGQGAYGYTF. The DNA for the CDR3 is TGTGCCAGCAGTAACGGACAGGGGGCTTATGGCTACACCTTC.

Within the sample, this clonotype is medium-sized. J is TRBJ2-3 and V is TRBV5-1, with TRBD2 matching over 9 bases. The germline CDR1 and CDR2 sequences are SGHRS and YFSETQ. The CDR3 spans 15 residues. Trimming cost V 0 bases and J 1 base; bases outside gene matches: 0. For the CDR3, the DNA is TGCGCCAGCAGCTTGGGACTAGCGGGCACAGATACGCAGTATTTT. The encoded protein is CASSLGLAGTDTQYF.

Within the sample, this clonotype is medium-sized. The chain combines TRBV27 with TRBJ2-5, with D maybe TRBD1 (6 bases). CDR3 length: 15 amino acids. Trimming stripped 5 bases from V and 5 bases from J, with 18 bases between. Germline V gene sequence: CDR1 MNHEY, CDR2 SMNVEV (reference sequence). The CDR3 loop reads CASSPSLGARETQYF. CDR3 DNA: TGTGCCAGCAGTCCGTCTCTGGGGGCGAGGGAGACCCAGTACTTC.

This clonotype is judged medium-sized. The chain has TRBV7-2 and TRBJ1-2; D ambiguous. Trimming removed 4 bases from V and 4 bases from J, with 16 bases in between. Germline values: CDR1 SGHTA, CDR2 FQGNSA. The CDR3 runs to 15 residues. The CDR3 region is CASSSQRTGGYGYTF. CDR3 DNA: TGTGCCAGCAGCTCCCAAAGGACGGGAGGCTATGGCTACACCTTC.

This clonotype was seen ten or more times. The genes are TRBV20-1 and TRBJ1-5, with D maybe TRBD1 (6 bases). CDR3 length equals 14 residues. Per the germline V gene, CDR1 is DFQATT and CDR2 is SNEGSKA (reference sequence). Trimming stripped 3 bases from V and 3 bases from J, with 12 bases between. This chain's CDR3 is CSASTGQTNQPQHF. CDR3 sequence (DNA): TGCAGTGCTAGTACAGGACAGACCAATCAGCCCCAGCATTTT.

Many counts were recorded for this clonotype. The chain couples TRBV19 to TRBJ1-2, with 7 positions matching TRBD1. V dropped 7 bases and J dropped 8; count of bases not matched to a gene: 10. The CDR3 has 13 amino acids. Germline CDR1 LNHDA, CDR2 SQIVND (reference sequence). The CDR3 loop is CASTLVTGIGYTF. As DNA, the CDR3 is TGTGCCAGTACCCTCGTGACAGGGATCGGCTACACCTTC.

By share, this clonotype ranks as medium-sized. This chain links TRBV4-1 with TRBJ1-2; D is perhaps TRBD1 (5 bases). The CDR3 has 14 residues. CDR1 and CDR2 from the germline V gene are MGHRA and YSYEKL. Trimming took off 1 base at V and 7 bases at J, with 13 bases between the two ends. CDR3 residues: CASSQVKDTLGYTF. The CDR3 DNA sequence: TGCGCCAGCAGCCAAGTGAAGGACACTCTTGGCTACACCTTC.

This clonotype is medium-sized in the sample. The chain combines TRBV6-2 or TRBV6-3 with TRBJ1-6; TRBD1 agrees at 9 bases. Germline assignment: CDR1 MNHEY and CDR2 SVGEGT. V lost 4 bases and J lost 7; bases outside the gene matches: 2. This CDR3 comprises 14 residues. The DNA for the CDR3 is TGTGCCAGCAGTTCGGGGACAGGGAATTCACCCCTCCACTTT. The encoded protein is CASSSGTGNSPLHF.

Ten or more counts support this clonotype. The rearrangement uses TRBV12-3 or TRBV12-4 and TRBJ2-1; 12 nucleotides align to TRBD2. The CDR3 runs to 15 residues. V lost 0 bases and J lost 7; bases outside the gene matches: 1. CDR3: CASSLATSGSNEQFF. CDR3 nucleotides: TGTGCCAGCAGTTTAGCGACTAGCGGGAGTAATGAGCAGTTCTTC.

By share of the sample, this clonotype is medium-sized. This chain joins TRBV7-2 and TRBJ2-4; D gene uncertain. V was shortened by 1 base and J by 5 bases, with 15 bases between the two germline ends. CDR1 is SGHTA, CDR2 FQGNSA, per germline. CDR3 length: 16 amino acids. For the CDR3, the DNA is TGTGCCAGCAGCTTAGTGTCAGGTTGGTCGGAAAACATTCAGTACTTC. Its translation: CASSLVSGWSENIQYF.

In this sample, this clonotype turned up many times. V and J are TRBV20-1 and TRBJ2-5; a weak D match, TRBD2 (6 bases). The CDR3 is 12 amino acids. V lost 2 bases and J lost 5, with 9 bases in between. CDR1 is DFQATT and CDR2 is SNEGSKA in the germline V gene (reference sequence). In DNA, the CDR3 is TGCAGTGCTAGACGACTAGACGAGACCCAGTACTTC. It encodes CSARRLDETQYF.

This clonotype is labeled medium-sized. For the CDR3, the DNA is TGTGCCAGCAGTCCTCCCATTGGATCCTACGAGCAGTACTTC. As protein: CASSPPIGSYEQYF. V is TRBV27 and J is TRBJ2-7; no clear D. Trimming shortened V by 5 bases and J by 1 base, and 12 bases separated the two germline ends. Germline-derived CDR1 and CDR2 are MNHEY and SMNVEV (reference sequence). The CDR3 is made up of 14 amino acids.

By sample share, this clonotype is large. The genes are TRBV6-6 and TRBJ2-1; D uncertain. Germline-derived CDR1 and CDR2 are MNHNY and SVGAGI (reference sequence). Trimming removed 7 bases at V and 6 bases at J, with 16 bases between. CDR3 size: 14 residues. This CDR3 is CASTRMGSSNEQFF. The DNA for the CDR3 is TGTGCCAGCACCCGCATGGGCAGTAGCAATGAGCAGTTCTTC.